A selection of T cell receptor beta chains follows, all from one sample in a study of neurological immune-mediated disorders. TCRdb re-called the 5' RACE reads with MiXCR, one entry per CDR3 protein. The repertoire holds more than 30,000 distinct CDR3 sequences, with around 7% as singletons. The sequenced sample consisted of CD4+ T cells from blood. These receptors came from a man aged 45 to 65 in good health. The CDR3 runs from the conserved cysteine through the conserved F or W. A D gene is named only where the DNA matches it firmly. Not all rows give a size; the values are once, few, many and, for expanded clones, a class.

TRBV20-1	NA	NA	TRBJ1-3	TGCAGTGCTAGTTGGCCAGACTCTGGAAACACCATATATTTT	CSASWPDSGNTIYF
TRBV6-2/TRBV6-3	NA	many	TRBJ2-2	TGTGCCAGCAAAATGACCGGGGAGCTGTTTTTT	CASKMTGELFF
TRBV5-1	TRBD1	many	TRBJ2-5	TGCGCCAGCAGCGTGGGACAGCCCGGCGGATACCAGTACTTC	CASSVGQPGGYQYF
TRBV7-9	NA	many	TRBJ2-5	TGTGCCAGCAGCCTACGCCAGGGCATCGACCAAGAGACCCAGTACTTC	CASSLRQGIDQETQYF
TRBV7-2	NA	many	TRBJ2-3	TGTGCCAGCAGCTTAGGATTTCTGACAGATACGCAGTATTTT	CASSLGFLTDTQYF
TRBV20-1	NA	few	TRBJ2-3	TGCAGTGCTAGATCCCCAGAGGGAAGCACAGATACGCAGTATTTT	CSARSPEGSTDTQYF
TRBV28	TRBD1	many	TRBJ1-2	TGTGCCAGCACATACAGGGGTGGCTACACCTTC	CASTYRGGYTF
TRBV5-6	NA	few	TRBJ2-1	TGTGCCAGCAGCTTCCAGGGGGCGGCTAGCGGGGTAAACAATGAGCAGTTCTTC	CASSFQGAASGVNNEQFF
TRBV29-1	NA	many	TRBJ2-7	TGCAGCGCGTCTGGGGGCCCGGGGTACGAGCAGTACTTC	CSASGGPGYEQYF
TRBV18	NA	NA	TRBJ2-7	TGTGCCAGCTCACACCCGGCGGAGCTCCGGAACGAGCAGTACTTC	CASSHPAELRNEQYF